The rows below give T cell receptor beta chains drawn from one sample of a study of blood T cell repertoires in COVID-19. Sequencing was performed with immunoSEQ multiplex PCR; in TCRdb, only in-frame clones are kept and a portion is missing. The data contain about 140,000 clones, around 87% of them singletons. The sample was peripheral blood. The receptor set was obtained from a woman in her thirties or forties with acute or convalescent COVID-19. Each CDR3 is given with its conserved first and last residue. The D gene is left open where the match is weak. The size field is filled for only some rows; it gives once, few, many or a size class.

CDR3aa | CDR3nt | v_gene | d_gene | abundance | j_gene
CASKGVGTSVSYEQYF | TGTGCCAGTAAGGGTGTGGGGACTAGCGTTTCCTACGAGCAGTACTTC | TRBV19 | TRBD2 | - | TRBJ2-7
CASSFDRFYEQYF | TGTGCCAGCAGCTTCGACAGATTCTACGAGCAGTACTTC | TRBV11-2 | - | - | TRBJ2-7
CASSYSGTGYEQYF | TGTGCCAGCAGTTACTCCGGGACAGGTTACGAGCAGTACTTC | TRBV6-5 | TRBD1 | - | TRBJ2-7
CASSPTKRQGGNEKLFF | TGTGCCAGCAGCCCGACAAAACGACAGGGAGGAAATGAAAAACTGTTTTTT | TRBV4-2 | TRBD1 | few | TRBJ1-4
CASSPAATGGQQYF | TGCGCCAGCAGCCCCGCCGCCACAGGGGGTCAGCAGTACTTC | TRBV4-3 | TRBD1 | - | TRBJ2-7
CASSRPQARSPLHF | TGTGCCAGCAGCAGGCCTCAGGCCCGTTCACCCCTCCACTTT | TRBV11-2 | - | once | TRBJ1-6
CASSLDRTQYF | TGTGCCAGCAGCTTAGACCGGACCCAGTACTTC | TRBV11-2 | - | few | TRBJ2-5
CASSLGTSGDTQYF | TGTGCCAGCAGCCTCGGGACTAGCGGGGATACGCAGTATTTT | TRBV3-1/TRBV3-2 | TRBD2 | - | TRBJ2-3
CASSLSGGNSNQPQHF | TGTGCCAGCAGTTTATCGGGGGGAAATAGCAATCAGCCCCAGCATTTT | TRBV27 | - | few | TRBJ1-5
CASSLKRAENTEAFF | TGTGCCAGCAGCCTCAAAAGAGCGGAGAACACTGAAGCTTTCTTT | TRBV7-8 | - | few | TRBJ1-1
CASGKNTEAFF | TGTGCTAGTGGCAAGAACACTGAAGCTTTCTTT | TRBV12-5 | - | - | TRBJ1-1
CASSQDKTGATSEAFF | TGTGCCAGCAGCCAAGATAAAACAGGGGCTACATCTGAAGCTTTCTTT | TRBV3-1/TRBV3-2 | TRBD1 | - | TRBJ1-1
CASSLDGYEQYF | TGTGCCAGCAGCTTGGACGGCTACGAGCAGTACTTC | TRBV5-8 | - | - | TRBJ2-7
CASSTGETYEQYF | TGTGCCAGCAGCACGGGAGAGACCTACGAGCAGTACTTC | TRBV6-2/TRBV6-3 | - | - | TRBJ2-7
CASSQQASGQETQYF | TGTGCCAGCAGCCAACAGGCTAGCGGGCAAGAGACCCAGTACTTC | TRBV4-2 | TRBD2 | - | TRBJ2-5
CASSHHEEWYF | TGCGCCAGCAGCCATCACGAGGAGTGGTACTTC | TRBV4-1 | - | - | TRBJ2-7
CASSLSRTPTYEQYF | TGTGCCAGCAGTTTATCGAGGACACCGACCTACGAGCAGTACTTC | TRBV27 | - | - | TRBJ2-7
CASSLEGQGAEKLFF | TGCGCCAGCAGCTTGGAGGGACAGGGGGCGGAAAAACTGTTTTTT | TRBV5-1 | TRBD1 | - | TRBJ1-4
CASANRGQGYTF | TGCGCCAGCGCCAACAGGGGGCAAGGCTACACCTTC | TRBV23-1 | TRBD1 | - | TRBJ1-2
CASSWGTGNQPQHF | TGTGCCAGCAGTTGGGGGACAGGGAATCAGCCCCAGCATTTT | TRBV6-5 | TRBD1 | - | TRBJ1-5
CASSPPPPRGSEGTQYF | TGCGCCAGCAGCCCGCCCCCCCCACGAGGCTCCGAGGGTACGCAGTATTTT | TRBV5-1 | - | - | TRBJ2-3
CASSLTSTDTQYF | TGTGCCAGCAGCCTGACTAGCACAGATACGCAGTATTTT | TRBV2 | - | once | TRBJ2-3
CASSPAGGGVGTGELFF | TGTGCCAGCAGCCCCGCCGGGGGAGGGGTAGGGACCGGGGAGCTGTTTTTT | TRBV7-2 | TRBD2 | - | TRBJ2-2
CASSPLGGSTGELFF | TGTGCCAGCAGCCCGTTAGGAGGGAGCACCGGGGAGCTGTTTTTT | TRBV4-2 | - | - | TRBJ2-2
CASSLQVARQGAHNEQFF | TGCGCCAGCAGCCTCCAGGTAGCTAGACAGGGGGCGCACAATGAGCAGTTCTTC | TRBV4-3 | TRBD1 | once | TRBJ2-1
CASSQGGTGPFNSPLHF | TGTGCCAGCAGCCAGGGAGGGACAGGGCCTTTCAATTCACCCCTCCACTTT | TRBV7-2 | TRBD1 | - | TRBJ1-6
CALGLAGVESGELFF | TGTGCCTTGGGACTAGCGGGAGTTGAGTCCGGGGAGCTGTTTTTT | TRBV30 | TRBD2 | - | TRBJ2-2
CACSSGQRNSPLHF | TGTGCCTGTTCTTCGGGACAGAGAAATTCACCCCTCCACTTT | TRBV30 | TRBD1 | - | TRBJ1-6
CASSYSFGQITTEAFF | TGTGCCAGCAGTTACTCGTTCGGACAAATAACGACTGAAGCTTTCTTT | TRBV6-6 | - | - | TRBJ1-1
CASSSYSTSGNEQFF | TGTGCCAGCAGTTCATATTCTACCAGCGGCAATGAGCAGTTCTTC | TRBV6-2/TRBV6-3 | - | - | TRBJ2-1
CASSPGQGRSYEQYF | TGTGCCAGCAGCCCGGGACAGGGGCGTTCCTACGAGCAGTACTTC | TRBV5-5 | TRBD1 | - | TRBJ2-7
CASSKTHSYEQYF | TGTGCCAGTAGTAAAACTCATAGCTACGAGCAGTACTTC | TRBV19 | - | - | TRBJ2-7
CASSPLGFATDTIYF | TGCGCCAGCAGCCCACTCGGGTTTGCGACCGACACCATATATTTT | TRBV4-1 | - | many | TRBJ1-3
CASSRGDRGPVNTEAFF | TGCGCCAGCAGTAGGGGGGACAGGGGGCCCGTGAACACTGAAGCTTTCTTT | TRBV5-1 | TRBD1 | - | TRBJ1-1
CASSHAKTHSTQYF | TGTGCCAGCAGCCACGCCAAAACTCACTCTACGCAGTATTTT | TRBV4-2 | - | - | TRBJ2-3
CASSQTGGLNTEAFF | TGTGCCAGCAGCCAAACGGGGGGGTTGAACACTGAAGCTTTCTTT | TRBV6-2/TRBV6-3 | - | - | TRBJ1-1
CASSFHAGEAEQYF | TGTGCCAGCAGTTTCCATGCGGGGGAAGCCGAGCAGTACTTC | TRBV27 | TRBD2 | - | TRBJ2-7
CSVEEPLAGETQYF | TGCAGCGTTGAAGAGCCCCTAGCGGGAGAGACCCAGTACTTC | TRBV29-1 | TRBD2 | once | TRBJ2-5
CASSLQGGSYNEQFF | TGTGCCAGCAGTCTCCAGGGTGGCTCCTACAATGAGCAGTTCTTC | TRBV6-6 | - | - | TRBJ2-1
CASSPPWGAPYEQYF | TGTGCCAGTAGTCCGCCATGGGGAGCCCCGTACGAGCAGTACTTC | TRBV19 | - | few | TRBJ2-7
CASSLSTAQETQYF | TGCGCCAGCAGCTTGAGTACAGCTCAAGAGACCCAGTACTTC | TRBV5-1 | - | - | TRBJ2-5
CASSTPPSEQPQHF | TGTGCCAGTAGTACGCCCCCTTCCGAGCAGCCCCAGCATTTT | TRBV19 | - | - | TRBJ1-5
CASSPAEGGYYGYTF | TGTGCCAGCAGCCCTGCGGAGGGGGGGTACTATGGCTACACCTTC | TRBV6-4 | - | - | TRBJ1-2
CASSLVGVLSSYEQYF | TGTGCCAGCAGCTTAGTCGGGGTTCTAAGCTCCTACGAGCAGTACTTC | TRBV7-8 | - | - | TRBJ2-7
CASSQAPRYTGELFF | TGCGCCAGCAGCCAAGCCCCCCGGTACACCGGGGAGCTGTTTTTT | TRBV4-1 | - | - | TRBJ2-2
CSVDGLGGTDTQYF | TGCAGCGTGGACGGACTAGGGGGCACAGATACGCAGTATTTT | TRBV29-1 | TRBD2 | - | TRBJ2-3
CASSIGGSNQPQHF | TGTGCCAGTAGTATCGGTGGTAGCAATCAGCCCCAGCATTTT | TRBV19 | - | - | TRBJ1-5
CASSPPQQGTDTQYF | TGTGCCAGCTCACCACCGCAGCAGGGGACAGATACGCAGTATTTT | TRBV18 | - | - | TRBJ2-3
CASSPGTGQETQYF | TGTGCCAGCAGTCCCGGGACAGGCCAAGAGACCCAGTACTTC | TRBV27 | TRBD1 | once | TRBJ2-5
CASSRGFTGTSSTDTQYF | TGCGCCAGCAGCCGCGGGTTCACCGGGACTTCTAGCACAGATACGCAGTATTTT | TRBV4-1 | - | - | TRBJ2-3
CASSGTVGHSGNTIYF | TGTGCCAGCAGTGGGACAGTTGGACACTCTGGAAACACCATATATTTT | TRBV2 | - | - | TRBJ1-3
CASAPFGVANTGELFF | TGTGCTAGTGCCCCATTCGGGGTTGCGAACACCGGGGAGCTGTTTTTT | TRBV12-5 | - | - | TRBJ2-2
CASSPQGLGYTF | TGTGCCAGCAGTCCTCAGGGACTTGGCTACACCTTC | TRBV12-3/TRBV12-4 | - | - | TRBJ1-2
CASSLAYKRERDNEQFF | TGTGCCAGCAGCTTAGCGTACAAGCGGGAGAGAGACAATGAGCAGTTCTTC | TRBV7-8 | TRBD2 | - | TRBJ2-1
CASSQDFRTINSPLHF | TGCGCCAGCAGCCAAGATTTCCGGACAATTAATTCACCCCTCCACTTT | TRBV4-3 | - | - | TRBJ1-6
CATSRDGTSGSETQYF | TGTGCCACCAGCAGAGATGGGACTAGCGGGAGTGAGACCCAGTACTTC | TRBV15 | TRBD2 | - | TRBJ2-5
CASSYDRDRVYEQYF | TGTGCCAGCAGTTATGACCGGGACAGAGTATACGAGCAGTACTTC | TRBV7-2 | TRBD1 | - | TRBJ2-7
CASSPSPGEQPQHF | TGCGCCAGCAGCCCCTCCCCGGGGGAACAGCCCCAGCATTTT | TRBV4-3 | - | few | TRBJ1-5
CASSSDRGRASGYTDTQYF | TGTGCCAGCAGTTCGGACAGGGGGCGGGCTAGCGGTTACACAGATACGCAGTATTTT | TRBV27 | TRBD1 | once | TRBJ2-3
CASIEGAASYNEQFF | TGTGCCAGCATCGAGGGGGCGGCTTCCTACAATGAGCAGTTCTTC | TRBV2 | TRBD1 | - | TRBJ2-1